These T cell receptor beta chains were read from a single sample in a study of blood T cells in healthy people across ages. TCRdb reanalysed the 5' RACE reads using MiXCR and keeps one entry per CDR3 protein. Among approximately 850,000 distinct CDR3 sequences, 55% to 75% were seen once, and the ten largest hold 20% to 25%. The sequenced sample consisted of blood. Source of these receptors: a man aged 25-45 years in good health. CDR3s include the opening cysteine and the closing phenylalanine or tryptophan. Each record gives: D gene, J gene, V gene, clone size, CDR3 DNA, CDR3 protein. D genes are given only for firm matches. Rows give clone size only sometimes, using once, few, many, or a class for an expanded clone.

>TRBD1|TRBJ1-6|TRBV7-2|-
TGTGCCAGCAGCTTTAGACAGGGGGAAAATTCACCCCTCCACTTT
CASSFRQGENSPLHF
>TRBD1|TRBJ1-5|TRBV20-1|few
TGCAGTGCTAGGACGGGACAGTATAGCAATCAGCCCCAGCATTTT
CSARTGQYSNQPQHF
>-|TRBJ2-5|TRBV4-2|-
TGTGCCAGCAGCCAAGATCTTGCCCGGGGGGAGACCCAGTACTTC
CASSQDLARGETQYF
>TRBD2|TRBJ2-1|TRBV3-1|-
TGTGCCAGCAGCCAAGATACTCTAGCGGGGGGTTACAATGAGCAGTTCTTC
CASSQDTLAGGYNEQFF
>-|TRBJ2-7|TRBV20-1|-
TGCAGTGCTAGAGAGGACTACTCCTACGAGCAGTACTTC
CSAREDYSYEQYF
>TRBD1|TRBJ1-6|TRBV6-6|few
TGTGCCAGCAGTTCAACAGGGGGGAATTCACCCCTCCACTTT
CASSSTGGNSPLHF
>-|TRBJ1-4|TRBV4-1|-
TGCGCCAGCAGCCAATCTTGGGGACAACCTAATGAAAAACTGTTTTTT
CASSQSWGQPNEKLFF
>-|TRBJ1-2|TRBV20-1|-
TGCAGTGCTGGGACCGGCCCAGGGGGCTACACCTTC
CSAGTGPGGYTF
>-|TRBJ2-5|TRBV30|few
TGTGCCGGCGGGGCGAGTCAAGAGACCCAGTACTTC
CAGGASQETQYF
>-|TRBJ2-1|TRBV5-6|-
TGTGCCAGCAGCTTGGGGAAAATTTTCTACAATGAGCAGTTCTTC
CASSLGKIFYNEQFF
>TRBD1|TRBJ2-7|TRBV12-3/TRBV12-4|-
TGTGCCAGCAGTCTACTGACAGGGGGCCGGACCAGCTCCTACGAGCAGTACTTC
CASSLLTGGRTSSYEQYF
>TRBD2|TRBJ2-7|TRBV3-1|few
TGTGCCAGCAGCCCCTCATCGGGACTAGCGGGATTTTCCTACGAGCAGTACTTC
CASSPSSGLAGFSYEQYF
>-|TRBJ2-1|TRBV7-2|few
TGTGCCAGCAGCTTTGGACAGAGGCAGTTCTTC
CASSFGQRQFF
>TRBD2|TRBJ2-1|TRBV29-1|-
TGCAGCGTACCGGGACTAGCGGCCCTCGTGGGCAATGAGCAGTTCTTC
CSVPGLAALVGNEQFF
>TRBD1|TRBJ2-7|TRBV7-9|few
TGTGCCAGCAGCACCCAGGGGGCCCATCTTACTACCTACGAGCAGTACTTC
CASSTQGAHLTTYEQYF
>-|TRBJ1-5|TRBV6-1|-
TGTGCCAGCAGTGAAGCGGCCCAGGGAAGCAATCAGCCCCAGCATTTT
CASSEAAQGSNQPQHF
>-|TRBJ2-3|TRBV12-3/TRBV12-4|-
TGTGCCAGCAGTTCCGTGGCCGATACGCAGTATTTT
CASSSVADTQYF
>-|TRBJ2-1|TRBV2|-
TGTGCCAGCAGTGAATTGCGGGGAGCCTACAATGAGCAGTTCTTC
CASSELRGAYNEQFF
>TRBD2|TRBJ2-5|TRBV27|-
TGTGCCAGCAGTTTATGGACTAGCGGGAAAGAGACCCAGTACTTC
CASSLWTSGKETQYF
>-|TRBJ2-7|TRBV18|few
TGTGCCAGCTCACCGGTGGCGGAGACCTACGAGCAGTACTTC
CASSPVAETYEQYF